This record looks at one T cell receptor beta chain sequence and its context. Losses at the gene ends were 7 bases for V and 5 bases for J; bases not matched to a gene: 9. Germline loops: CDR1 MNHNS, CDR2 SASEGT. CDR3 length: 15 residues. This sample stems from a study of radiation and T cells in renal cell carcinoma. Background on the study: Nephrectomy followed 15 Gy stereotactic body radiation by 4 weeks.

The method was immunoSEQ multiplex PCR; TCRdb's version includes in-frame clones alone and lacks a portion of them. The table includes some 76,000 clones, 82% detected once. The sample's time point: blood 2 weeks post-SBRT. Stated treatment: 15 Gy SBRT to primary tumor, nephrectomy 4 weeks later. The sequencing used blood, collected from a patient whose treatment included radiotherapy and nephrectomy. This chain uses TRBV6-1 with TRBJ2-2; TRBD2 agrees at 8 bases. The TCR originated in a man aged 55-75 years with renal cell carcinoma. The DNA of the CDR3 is TGTGCCAGCACCTCAACGAGCGGGAGTACCGGGGAGCTGTTTTTT. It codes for CASTSTSGSTGELFF.